This T cell receptor beta chain was recovered during a study of Ad26.COV2.S vaccination and SARS-CoV-2 variants. Study-wide context: The study gave Ad26.COV2.S intramuscularly, once or twice 56 days apart.

Study-wide results and caveats: Those who received vaccine or placebo ended up with similar non-spike TCR breadth.

The V end lost 0 bases, the J end lost 0 bases, and 11 bases lay between the germline ends. The CDR3 is 16 residues long. Germline loops: CDR1 SEHNR, CDR2 FQNEAQ (reference sequence). Treatment meaning: 15 to 20 received Ad26.COV2.S at low or high dose, single or two shots; about 5 received placebo; per-sample allocation not given. All samples were drawn on day 63, counting from the first vaccine or placebo injection. Boston hosted the donor, who was an adult aged 18-55 years. A remark on this clone: Its antigen is unidentified.

Sequenced by immunoSEQ multiplex PCR; TCRdb stores in-frame clones only, minus some. The sample yields about 380,000 clones, about 83% seen once. This specimen was peripheral blood, taken in a trial of Ad26.COV2.S vaccine versus placebo. V gene TRBV7-9 combines with J gene TRBJ1-1; D ambiguous. The clonotype comes from a person aged 18-65 years who received the Ad26.COV2.S COVID-19 vaccine or a placebo. CDR3 loop: CASSLASTFMNTEAFF. For the CDR3, the DNA is TGTGCCAGCAGCTTAGCCTCGACGTTCATGAACACTGAAGCTTTCTTT.